This entry concerns a single T cell receptor (beta chain). The specificity of this receptor is unknown. Base quality data are lacking; no much larger clone is found one base away. The record originates from a study of blood T cell repertoires in COVID-19 (dated by TCRdb to the early 2020s). Regarding the research as a whole: Samples covering the acute and convalescent phases of COVID-19 were provided by collaborators in the United States, Italy and Spain. Deeply sampled blood TCRbeta repertoires from subjects exposed to, actively infected with, or recovered from COVID-19 were included in the dataset. The samples were drawn from the first 160 participants of the ongoing ImmuneRACE study and from about 1,200 subjects provided by 6 global collaborators. The repertoires were released in a freely available public database intended as a resource for research on the immune response to SARS-CoV-2. A de-identified subject ID, COVID-19 status, age in years and sex were almost always included in the sample metadata. The material from the prospective study consisted of cDNA or gDNA derived from T cells, B-cell-depleted T cells, or PBMCs. Where HLA class I and class II types were available, the types were taken from metadata supplied by the sample provider, not from assay-based typing.

TCRbeta CDR3 regions were amplified from genomic DNA by means of the immunoSEQ Assay, a bias-controlled multiplex PCR. The paper's data handling went like this. Within the assay, amplification of reference gene primers was used to estimate how many nucleated cells each sample contained. Sequence reads were collapsed and filtered to measure the absolute abundance of every unique TCRbeta CDR3 rearrangement. For each sample, productive Simpson clonality was calculated as the square root of Simpson's diversity index across productive rearrangements. Held by TCRdb, this immuneACCESS table contains in-frame sequences only and omits some clones. Under half of the omission traces to an unresolved V gene where checked; the cause of the rest is unknown. V and J calls and clone size are given by that table; D and trimming were obtained from the DNA. This sample comprises roughly 60,000 clones, more than 85% of them detected only once. The ten top clones hold under 5.5% of the sample.

What the research found in general, with its limitations: The amount of clinical and demographic metadata varied by source and participant and was provided uncurated.

Whole blood was collected in K2EDTA tubes by collaborating institutions according to the institutions' own protocols. For TCRbeta analysis, collaborators shipped samples in one of three forms: frozen whole blood, isolated PBMCs, or DNA extracted from either of those sample types. CDR1 is given as SGHTA and CDR2 as FQGNSA, both from the germline V gene. V and J lose 3 bases and 5 bases, and a span of 11 bases separates them. The CDR3 spans 13 residues, from the cysteine through the phenylalanine. Left in the record is the CDR3 DNA by itself, 39 bases read in frame from the first base. The specimen sequenced was peripheral blood. Recombination connected TRBV7-2 to TRBJ2-7, with the D gene uncertain. The sequence came from a man aged 50 to 60 with active COVID-19. The DNA is as follows: TGTGCCAGCAGCTTCAGGTCAGGCGACGAGCAGTACTTC. It translates as CASSFRSGDEQYF.